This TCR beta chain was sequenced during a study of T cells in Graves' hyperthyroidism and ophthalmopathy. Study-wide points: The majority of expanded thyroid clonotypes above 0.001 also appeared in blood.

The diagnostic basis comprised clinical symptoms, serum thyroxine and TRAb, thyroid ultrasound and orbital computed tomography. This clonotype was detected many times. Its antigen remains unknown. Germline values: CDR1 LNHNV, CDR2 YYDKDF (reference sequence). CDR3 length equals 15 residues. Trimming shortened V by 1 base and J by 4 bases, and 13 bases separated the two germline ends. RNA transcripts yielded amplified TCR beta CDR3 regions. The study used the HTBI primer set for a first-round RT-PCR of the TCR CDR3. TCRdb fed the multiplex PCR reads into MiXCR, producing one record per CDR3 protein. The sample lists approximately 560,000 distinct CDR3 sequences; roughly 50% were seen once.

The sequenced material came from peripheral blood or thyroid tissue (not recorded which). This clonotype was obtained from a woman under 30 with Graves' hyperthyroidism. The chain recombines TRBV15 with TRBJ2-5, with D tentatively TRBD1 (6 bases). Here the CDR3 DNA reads TGTGCCACCAGCAGAGCAGCAGGGGTAGGAGAGACCCAGTACTTC. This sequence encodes CATSRAAGVGETQYF. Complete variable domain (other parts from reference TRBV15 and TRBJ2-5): DAMVIQNPRYQVTQFGKPVTLSCSQTLNHNVMYWYQQKSSQAPKLLFHYYDKDFNNEADTPDNFQSRRPNTSFCFLDIRSPGLGDTAMYLCATSRAAGVGETQYFGPGTRLLVL.